The TCR beta chain described here comes from a study of T cell repertoires in cytomegalovirus infection. Study-wide context: Used in the study were CMV epitopes, some recently identified and HLA-C-restricted, others well-studied and HLA-B-restricted. A matching HLA type, together with CMV infection, was signaled by public TCR beta signatures.

This clonotype was recorded a few times. Its specificity is not known. CDR3 length: 12 residues. CDR1 is SGHDT and CDR2 is YYEEEE in the germline V gene. The V gene lost 3 bases and the J gene lost 8 bases, with 8 bases spanning the gap. TCRdb independently ran MiXCR on the reads; one entry per CDR3 protein. The data contain 570,000 or so distinct CDR3 sequences, 35% to 50% of them seen just once; the ten biggest clones take up about 48%. Points from the study as a whole: Ex vivo responses were dominated by HLA-C-restricted CMV-specific TCR beta clonotypes.

The chain is built from TRBV5-6 and TRBJ2-2; no clear D. Material: cultured PBMCs, obtained from culture after CMV antigen stimulation. This sequence originates from a human donor in good health (CMV status not recorded). Some clones in this sample may be carry-over from other donors' samples. The CDR3 DNA follows: TGTGCCAGCAGCTGGACGCAAGGGGAGCTGTTTTTT. Amino acids: CASSWTQGELFF.